This section outlines one TCR beta chain sequence together with its context. Antigen: not known. This entry comes from a study of cytomegalovirus exposure and HLA in healthy donors. Study-wide findings and caveats: Cytomegalovirus association was listed for about 160 TCR beta chains.

Assay: immunoSEQ multiplex PCR; the TCRdb copy retains only in-frame clones and omits some. The sample lists under 300,000 clones; around 85% were seen once. The CDR3 contains 13 residues. V was pared by 1 base and J by 5 bases, with 8 bases between. Germline V gene sequence: CDR1 MDHEN, CDR2 SYDVKM. The chain links TRBV28 to TRBJ1-2; maybe TRBD1 (5 bases). The sequenced sample consisted of PBMCs. The TCR originated in a woman aged 18-30 years in good health and CMV-seronegative. The CDR3 coding sequence is TGTGCCAGCAGTTTATTGACAGATTATGGCTACACCTTC. It codes for CASSLLTDYGYTF.